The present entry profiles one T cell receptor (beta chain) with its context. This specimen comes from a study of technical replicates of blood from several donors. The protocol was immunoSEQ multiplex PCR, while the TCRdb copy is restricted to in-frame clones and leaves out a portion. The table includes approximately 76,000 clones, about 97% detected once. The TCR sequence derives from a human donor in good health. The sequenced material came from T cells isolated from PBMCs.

The CDR3 sequence: CASSLLGRGYTF. The CDR3 DNA reads as TGTGCCAGCAGTTTATTAGGGAGGGGCTACACCTTC. The chain uses TRBV28 and TRBJ1-2; no reliable D call. The CDR3 is made up of 12 amino acids. The V end was cut by 1 base, the J end by 8 bases, with 8 bases between. Per germline, CDR1 MDHEN and CDR2 SYDVKM.